The rows below give T cell receptor beta chains drawn from one sample of a study of cytomegalovirus exposure and HLA in healthy donors. Only in-frame clones appear in the TCRdb table, and some are missing; sequencing was by immunoSEQ multiplex PCR. Among about 73,000 clones listed, roughly 71% were seen once. Sequenced material: PBMCs. These receptors were obtained from a man aged 65 to 79 in good health and CMV-seronegative. The CDR3 runs from the conserved cysteine through the conserved F or W. The D gene is left open where the match is weak. Size is stated for part of the rows, as once, few or many counts, or as a class when the clone is expanded.

v_gene	abundance	j_gene	d_gene	CDR3aa	CDR3nt
TRBV6-6	NA	TRBJ1-2	TRBD1	CASTQTGGGYTF	TGTGCCAGCACTCAAACAGGGGGTGGCTACACCTTC
TRBV6-6	few	TRBJ1-1	TRBD1	CASSQAGQVSEAFF	TGTGCCAGCAGTCAAGCGGGACAGGTTTCTGAAGCTTTCTTT
TRBV5-6	few	TRBJ1-6	TRBD1	CASSLEGASPDSPLHF	TGTGCCAGCAGCTTGGAGGGGGCCAGCCCCGATTCACCCCTCCACTTT
TRBV6-6	few	TRBJ1-2	TRBD1	CASTDRGLLYGYTF	TGTGCCAGCACGGACAGGGGGCTCCTCTATGGCTACACCTTC
TRBV6-5	NA	TRBJ2-2	NA	CASSYQNTGELFF	TGTGCCAGCAGTTACCAGAACACCGGGGAGCTGTTTTTT
TRBV11-2	NA	TRBJ2-1	NA	CASSLAGVINNEQFF	TGTGCCAGCAGCTTAGCAGGGGTTATCAACAATGAGCAGTTCTTC
TRBV2	NA	TRBJ1-5	TRBD1	CASSIGQGAGPQHF	TGTGCCAGCAGTATTGGACAGGGCGCAGGGCCCCAGCATTTT
TRBV28	NA	TRBJ1-6	NA	CASSQQLSPLHF	TGTGCCAGCAGTCAACAGCTGTCACCCCTCCACTTT
TRBV10-3	few	TRBJ2-7	TRBD1	CASSYGTGWYEQYF	TGTGCCAGCAGTTACGGGACAGGGTGGTACGAGCAGTACTTC
TRBV6-6	NA	TRBJ2-1	TRBD1	CASIPTGTGVTNEQFF	TGTGCCAGCATACCCACCGGGACAGGGGTGACCAATGAGCAGTTCTTC
TRBV6-6	once	TRBJ2-7	NA	CASSHLGEQYF	TGTGCCAGCAGTCACCTCGGCGAGCAGTACTTC
TRBV29-1	NA	TRBJ1-2	NA	CSVFRDNALGGYTF	TGCAGCGTTTTCCGGGACAATGCTCTCGGTGGCTACACCTTC
TRBV7-2	NA	TRBJ1-5	TRBD1	CASSKGQRGNQPQHF	TGTGCCAGCAGCAAGGGACAGAGGGGCAATCAGCCCCAGCATTTT
TRBV19	few	TRBJ2-1	TRBD2	CATSGRWDEQFF	TGTGCCACTAGCGGGAGATGGGATGAGCAGTTCTTC
TRBV11-3	NA	TRBJ2-7	NA	CASSPSGGSYEQYF	TGTGCCAGCAGCCCAAGCGGCGGCTCCTACGAGCAGTACTTC
TRBV5-4	NA	TRBJ2-7	TRBD2	CASSTLAGGAYEQYF	TGTGCCAGCAGCACCTTAGCGGGAGGCGCCTACGAGCAGTACTTC
TRBV6-5	NA	TRBJ1-1	TRBD1	CASSKDRAYTEAFF	TGTGCCAGCAGTAAGGACAGGGCTTACACTGAAGCTTTCTTT
TRBV19	NA	TRBJ1-1	NA	CASIAIPPVNTEAFF	TGTGCCAGTATAGCGATCCCCCCTGTGAACACTGAAGCTTTCTTT
TRBV4-2	once	TRBJ1-2	NA	CASSQDPNYGYTF	TGTGCCAGCAGCCAAGACCCGAACTATGGCTACACCTTC
TRBV6-5	NA	TRBJ2-5	NA	CASRARLIQETQYF	TGTGCCAGCAGGGCCAGACTGATCCAAGAGACCCAGTACTTC
TRBV27	NA	TRBJ2-1	NA	CASSLFDGGSEQFF	TGTGCCAGCAGTTTATTCGACGGCGGGTCCGAGCAGTTCTTC
TRBV11-2	NA	TRBJ2-1	TRBD1	CASSFLTGGSYNEQFF	TGTGCCAGCAGCTTCCTGACAGGGGGATCCTACAATGAGCAGTTCTTC
TRBV2	NA	TRBJ2-7	TRBD1	CASTQGQAAYEQYF	TGTGCCAGCACTCAGGGACAGGCAGCCTACGAGCAGTACTTC
TRBV12-5	NA	TRBJ2-3	TRBD1	CASGLAGGDTQYF	TGTGCTAGTGGTTTGGCAGGGGGAGATACGCAGTATTTT
TRBV7-2	few	TRBJ1-6	NA	CASSLAYGLGEALHF	TGTGCCAGCAGCTTAGCGTATGGGCTTGGGGAGGCTCTCCACTTT
TRBV6-6	NA	TRBJ2-7	NA	CASSYSEGGEQYF	TGTGCCAGCAGTTACTCGGAAGGCGGCGAGCAGTACTTC
TRBV10-1	NA	TRBJ1-4	TRBD1	CASSSGTGDEKLFF	TGCGCCAGCAGCTCCGGGACAGGGGATGAAAAACTGTTTTTT
TRBV7-2	NA	TRBJ2-5	TRBD2	CASSLARLAGGGGETQYF	TGTGCCAGCAGCTTAGCGCGACTAGCGGGAGGAGGGGGAGAGACCCAGTACTTC
TRBV18	NA	TRBJ2-7	NA	CASSPPTAYEQYF	TGTGCCAGCTCACCACCCACAGCCTACGAGCAGTACTTC
TRBV7-9	NA	TRBJ2-6	NA	CASSHSGANVLTF	TGTGCCAGCAGCCACTCTGGGGCCAACGTCCTGACTTTC
TRBV9	NA	TRBJ2-2	TRBD2	CASSVSLAGNTNTGELFF	TGTGCCAGCAGCGTAAGCCTAGCGGGGAACACGAACACCGGGGAGCTGTTTTTT
TRBV5-1	once	TRBJ2-1	NA	CASSRTTPGTSSYNEQFF	TGCGCCAGCAGCCGAACAACCCCCGGGACATCATCCTACAATGAGCAGTTCTTC
TRBV19	NA	TRBJ2-6	NA	CASTSRRSGANVLTF	TGTGCCAGTACCTCGCGGCGGTCTGGGGCCAACGTCCTGACTTTC
TRBV9	few	TRBJ1-1	TRBD1	CASSVVTGGLNTEAFF	TGTGCCAGCAGCGTAGTGACAGGGGGATTGAACACTGAAGCTTTCTTT
TRBV30	NA	TRBJ1-1	NA	CAWSGGVNTEAFF	TGTGCCTGGAGCGGCGGAGTAAACACTGAAGCTTTCTTT
TRBV6-5	NA	TRBJ2-3	TRBD2	CASSYGASGRGDTQYF	TGTGCCAGCAGTTACGGGGCTAGCGGGAGAGGGGATACGCAGTATTTT
TRBV6-6	many	TRBJ2-6	TRBD1	CASVQGTRQANVLTF	TGTGCCAGCGTACAGGGGACGAGGCAGGCCAACGTCCTGACTTTC
TRBV5-1	few	TRBJ1-1	NA	CASSLGAKKVAFF	TGTGCCAGCAGCTTGGGGGCAAAGAAGGTGGCTTTCTTT
TRBV28	NA	TRBJ2-7	TRBD1	CASSLPDRDSYEQYF	TGTGCCAGCAGTTTACCCGACAGGGACTCCTACGAGCAGTACTTC
TRBV5-8	NA	TRBJ1-6	NA	CASSRTVQTYNSPLHF	TGTGCCAGCAGCCGGACAGTTCAGACCTATAATTCACCCCTCCACTTT
TRBV7-2	once	TRBJ1-3	NA	CASSIKQSQTGNTIYF	TGTGCCAGCAGCATAAAACAGTCCCAGACTGGAAACACCATATATTTT
TRBV29-1	NA	TRBJ2-1	NA	CSATQGTPAQFF	TGCAGCGCAACACAGGGCACCCCTGCGCAGTTCTTC
TRBV7-9	NA	TRBJ1-2	TRBD1	CASSSSTGGALNYGYTF	TGTGCCAGCAGCTCCTCGACAGGGGGCGCCCTCAACTATGGCTACACCTTC
TRBV7-9	few	TRBJ1-5	NA	CASSFQSNQPQHF	TGTGCCAGCAGCTTCCAGAGCAATCAGCCCCAGCATTTT
TRBV6-1	NA	TRBJ1-5	NA	CASSAGDGQPQHF	TGTGCCAGCAGTGCAGGGGATGGACAGCCCCAGCATTTT
TRBV18	NA	TRBJ2-5	TRBD1	CASSPGQGGLGETQYF	TGTGCCAGCTCACCCGGACAGGGCGGATTAGGGGAGACCCAGTACTTC
TRBV19	few	TRBJ2-2	TRBD1	CASQDRVAGELFF	TGTGCCAGCCAAGACAGGGTGGCCGGGGAGCTGTTTTTT
TRBV9	few	TRBJ2-7	NA	CASSVTGQSLYEQYF	TGTGCCAGCAGCGTTACGGGACAAAGCCTCTACGAGCAGTACTTC
TRBV5-1	few	TRBJ2-5	TRBD1	CASSLARRTGLKETQYF	TGCGCCAGCAGCTTGGCCCGCCGGACAGGGCTTAAGGAGACCCAGTACTTC
TRBV4-3	NA	TRBJ2-1	NA	CASSVDSGSYNEQFF	TGCGCCAGCAGCGTGGATAGCGGAAGCTACAATGAGCAGTTCTTC
TRBV7-9	few	TRBJ1-5	NA	CASSLAGQGHQPQHF	TGTGCCAGCAGCTTAGCGGGCCAGGGGCATCAGCCCCAGCATTTT
TRBV7-2	NA	TRBJ2-2	NA	CASSLVRGNTGELFF	TGTGCCAGCAGCTTAGTCAGGGGTAACACCGGGGAGCTGTTTTTT
TRBV4-3	few	TRBJ2-1	NA	CASSRLGNYNEQFF	TGCGCCAGCAGCCGACTAGGAAATTACAATGAGCAGTTCTTC
TRBV2	NA	TRBJ2-7	NA	CASSDTRGSAHEQYF	TGTGCCAGCAGTGATACTCGGGGGTCGGCGCACGAGCAGTACTTC
TRBV11-2	NA	TRBJ1-3	NA	CASSLDRASGNTIYF	TGTGCCAGCAGCTTAGACAGGGCTTCTGGAAACACCATATATTTT